This T cell receptor (beta chain) was recorded in a study of blood T cell repertoires in COVID-19. Using immunoSEQ multiplex PCR, the repertoire was profiled, and TCRdb retains in-frame clones only, with some absent. Of about 170,000 clones in the sample, around 77% are singletons; the top ten hold approximately 2.8%. This clone was seen more than once but under ten times. V lost 8 bases, J lost 3 bases, and 11 bases lay in between. The CDR3 loop spans 12 amino acids. Germline V gene data show CDR1 as SGHVS and CDR2 as FQNEAQ. The sequencing input was peripheral blood. The chain couples TRBV7-8 to TRBJ2-7; D perhaps matches TRBD2 (5 bases). This receptor was taken from a man aged 65-85 years with acute or convalescent COVID-19. CDR3 in amino acids: CASQAEVYEQYF. The CDR3 region has the DNA TGTGCCAGCCAGGCGGAGGTCTACGAGCAGTACTTC.